Below are 22 T cell receptor beta chains sequenced from a single sample in a study of radiation and T cells in renal cell carcinoma. The method was immunoSEQ multiplex PCR; TCRdb's version includes in-frame clones alone and lacks a portion of them. The repertoire holds 70,000 or so clones, with about 81% as singletons. Documented time point: blood 2 weeks post-SBRT. As to treatment: 15 Gy SBRT to primary tumor, nephrectomy 4 weeks later. The specimen was blood, collected from a patient whose treatment included radiotherapy and nephrectomy. These receptors were taken from a man aged 55 to 70 with renal cell carcinoma.

The chain couples TRBV5-6 to TRBJ2-5; D is undetermined. V was cut by 2 bases and J by 1 base, with 12 bases left in between. CDR3 length equals 15 residues. Germline lookup yields CDR1 SGHDT and CDR2 YYEEEE. Written as DNA, the CDR3 is TGTGCCAGCAGCTTCTCGACATGGGGCCAAGAGACCCAGTACTTC. Protein product: CASSFSTWGQETQYF.

The chain carries TRBV7-8 and TRBJ2-3; 7 bases line up with TRBD2. This CDR3 comprises 14 residues. The V and J ends lost 4 bases and 6 bases, in that order; junction bases with no gene match: 7. Germline V gene data show CDR1 as SGHVS and CDR2 as FQNEAQ. As DNA, the CDR3 is TGTGCCAGCAGCTCGCGGGAGACCCCTGATACGCAGTATTTT. Protein: CASSSRETPDTQYF.

The chain joins TRBV5-4 to TRBJ1-2; 8 bases agree with TRBD1. V shed 0 bases, J shed 3 bases, and the junction held 4 bases outside the gene matches. Germline V gene lookup returns CDR1 SGHNT and CDR2 YYREEE (reference sequence). The CDR3 loop spans 15 amino acids. CDR3 DNA: TGTGCCAGCAGCTTGGACAGGGGGTGGGACTATGGCTACACCTTC. The encoded protein is CASSLDRGWDYGYTF. Supplemented by reference TRBV5-4 and TRBJ1-2, the full variable domain reads ETGVTQSPTHLIKTRGQQVTLRCSSQSGHNTVSWYQQALGQGPQFIFQYYREEENGRGNFPPRFSGLQFPNYSSELNVNALELDDSALYLCASSLDRGWDYGYTFGSGTRLTVV.

The chain employs TRBV4-3 and TRBJ2-3; the D gene could be TRBD1 or TRBD2 (6 bases each). V was pared by 0 bases and J by 4 bases, with 26 bases between. Per germline, CDR1 LGHNA and CDR2 YSLEER. This CDR3 is built from 20 residues. The CDR3 sequence is CASSQDLGWGAPSVSDTQYF. The CDR3 nucleotides are TGCGCCAGCAGCCAAGATCTGGGGTGGGGGGCGCCGAGCGTGTCAGATACGCAGTATTTT.

The V call is TRBV7-9, the J call TRBJ2-5; D possibly matches TRBD1 or TRBD2 (6 bases each). The end of the DNA aligns better with TRBJ2-7, so the J call may be wrong. The CDR3 has 13 amino acids. The germline CDR1 and CDR2 sequences are SEHNR and FQNEAQ (reference sequence). In nucleotides, the CDR3 is TGTGCCAGCAGCTTCGGGGGCCCCTACGAGCAGTACTTC. Translating gives CASSFGGPYEQYF.

This clone was seen once. The genes are TRBV4-2 and TRBJ2-7; D uncertain. Germline-derived CDR1 and CDR2 are LGHNA and YNFKEQ. The CDR3 is 17 residues long. The V end lost 3 bases, the J end lost 2 bases, and 20 bases lay between the germline ends. The CDR3, as DNA: TGTGCCAGCAGCCAGTTCTTTCCCCCACCCCCTACCTACGAGCAGTACTTC. This translates into CASSQFFPPPPTYEQYF.

The chain recombines TRBV13 with TRBJ1-4; D is possibly TRBD1 (5 bases). Germline V lookup: CDR1 PRHDT, CDR2 FYEKMQ (reference sequence). The CDR3 totals 19 residues. The germline V and J ends were trimmed by 4 bases and 5 bases, with 26 bases remaining between them. This chain's CDR3 is CASSSRWRTVGGQNEKLFF. The CDR3 nucleotides are TGTGCCAGCAGCTCAAGGTGGAGGACTGTCGGCGGACAAAATGAAAAACTGTTTTTT.

This clone showed up just a few times. Other DNA sequences in this sample translate to the same CDR3. The CDR3 nucleotides are TGCGCCAGCAGCCTTAGCGGAAACACCGGGGAGCTGTTTTTT. Its translation: CASSLSGNTGELFF. This rearrangement joins TRBV5-1 to TRBJ2-2; TRBD2 is a possible D gene (6 bases). This CDR3 comprises 14 residues. Trimming took off 4 bases at V and 2 bases at J, with 9 bases between the two ends. Germline V gene sequence: CDR1 SGHRS, CDR2 YFSETQ.

The gene calls are TRBV7-8 and TRBJ2-7; D may be TRBD1 or TRBD2 (7 bases each). Germline-derived CDR1 and CDR2 are SGHVS and FQNEAQ. The CDR3 loop spans 15 amino acids. V was trimmed by 1 base and J by 3 bases, leaving 13 bases between them. In DNA, the CDR3 is TGTGCCAGCAGCTTAGGGGGAGGGACAGACTACGAGCAGTACTTC. Its protein is CASSLGGGTDYEQYF. The whole variable domain, filled in from reference TRBV7-8 and TRBJ2-7, reads GAGVSQSPRYKVAKRGQDVALRCDPISGHVSLFWYQQALGQGPEFLTYFQNEAQLDKSGLPSDRFFAERPEGSVSTLKIQRTQQEDSAVYLCASSLGGGTDYEQYFGPGTRLTVT.

This rearrangement joins TRBV5-4 to TRBJ2-5; the match to TRBD2 covers 8 bases. Germline CDR1 reads SGHNT; CDR2 reads YYREEE (reference sequence). V lost 0 bases, J lost 5 bases, and 6 bases stayed unmatched. The length of the CDR3 is 15 residues. This CDR3 is CASSLEPGGGETQYF. In nucleotides, the CDR3 is TGTGCCAGCAGCTTGGAGCCCGGCGGGGGGGAGACCCAGTACTTC.

The gene calls are TRBV9 and TRBJ2-7; maybe TRBD1 (6 bases). Between the trimmed V and J ends, which lost 0 bases and 3 bases, there was a span of 13 bases. Germline V lookup: CDR1 SGDLS, CDR2 YYNGEE. The CDR3 runs to 15 residues. CDR3 residues: CASSVGYSQGYEQYF. In DNA form, the CDR3 reads TGTGCCAGCAGCGTAGGATATTCACAGGGCTACGAGCAGTACTTC.

The rearrangement links TRBV27 to TRBJ2-2; D is possibly TRBD2 (5 bases). Germline loops: CDR1 MNHEY, CDR2 SMNVEV (reference sequence). Trimming removed 0 bases at V and 1 base at J, with 12 bases between. The CDR3 length is 17 residues. The CDR3 bases are TGTGCCAGCAGTTTATCATTCCGCGGGCAGAACACCGGGGAGCTGTTTTTT. It yields the protein CASSLSFRGQNTGELFF.

The chain has TRBV5-4 and TRBJ2-2; a possible D gene is TRBD1 (5 bases). Germline CDR1 SGHNT, CDR2 YYREEE (reference sequence). Trimming removed 1 base from V and 4 bases from J, with 8 bases in between. This CDR3 comprises 14 residues. DNA for the CDR3: TGTGCCAGCAGCTTGCATGGGGCCACCGGGGAGCTGTTTTTT. Residues: CASSLHGATGELFF.

V is TRBV6-6 and J is TRBJ2-7; the match to TRBD2 covers 11 bases. This CDR3 spans 14 amino acids. Germline V gene sequence: CDR1 MNHNY, CDR2 SVGAGI (reference sequence). Trimming removed 7 bases from V and 7 bases from J; junction bases left unmatched: 9. This CDR3 is CASTQLAGVGEQYF. The CDR3 DNA sequence: TGTGCCAGCACCCAACTAGCGGGAGTTGGGGAGCAGTACTTC.

The chain employs TRBV5-1 and TRBJ2-1, with 10 bases aligning to TRBD1. Trimming took 0 bases from V and 4 from J; bases not matched to a gene: 1. The CDR3 totals 15 residues. The germline gives CDR1 SGHRS, CDR2 YFSETQ. The CDR3 coding sequence is TGCGCCAGCAGCTTGGAGGGACAGGGGTACAATGAGCAGTTCTTC. Amino acids: CASSLEGQGYNEQFF.

The chain employs TRBV6-1 and TRBJ1-4; unclear D gene. The length of the CDR3 is 14 residues. V lost 2 bases and J 7 bases, leaving 11 bases between the germline ends. Germline CDR1 is MNHNS and CDR2 is SASEGT. CDR3 in DNA: TGTGCCAGCAGTGAAATTGGAACCTCTGAAAAACTGTTTTTT. Its translation is CASSEIGTSEKLFF.

V gene TRBV21-1 combines with J gene TRBJ1-5; the table calls TRBD1, which could not be checked here. TRBV21-1 is listed as a pseudogene. This CDR3 contains 17 residues. DNA of the CDR3: TGTGCCAGCAGGACCTCCGCGGACAGGGGTAGCAATCAGCCCCAGCATTTT. Translation gives CASRTSADRGSNQPQHF.

The V gene is TRBV4-2, the J gene TRBJ1-4; perhaps TRBD1 as D (6 bases). CDR3 size: 14 residues. Germline V lookup: CDR1 LGHNA, CDR2 YNFKEQ. The V end lost 3 bases, the J end lost 10 bases, and 15 bases lay between the germline ends. The CDR3 nucleotides are TGTGCCAGCAGCCAGGACAGAGGCTTGGGAAAACTGTTTTTT. This gives the protein CASSQDRGLGKLFF.

The J gene is TRBJ2-7, the V gene TRBV18, with D hard to call. V was clipped by 5 bases and J by 4 bases, with 12 bases between them. CDR1 KGHSH and CDR2 LQKENI come from the germline V gene. CDR3 length equals 13 residues. CDR3 DNA sequence: TGTGCCAGCTCATTACGGGCCATGTACGAGCAGTACTTC. Translation: CASSLRAMYEQYF.

J is TRBJ2-4 and V is TRBV11-2, with D perhaps being TRBD1 or TRBD2 (5 bases each). CDR1 and CDR2 from the germline V gene are SGHAT and FQNNGV. The CDR3 totals 16 residues. The ends were cut back, 4 bases at V and 0 bases at J, with 13 bases in the middle. DNA of the CDR3: TGTGCCAGCAGCTCCCAGGGAGTTCTAGCCAAAAACATTCAGTACTTC. Translation gives CASSSQGVLAKNIQYF.

In the case of this clone: The identical CDR3 is also encoded by other nucleotide sequences in the sample. The rearrangement joins TRBV18 to TRBJ2-7; TRBD1 or TRBD2 may be the D gene (5 bases each). V was trimmed by 3 bases and J by 6 bases, leaving 12 bases between them. In germline, CDR1 is KGHSH, CDR2 LQKENI. The CDR3 spans 13 residues. CDR3 protein: CASSPRDRSEQYF. DNA for the CDR3: TGTGCCAGCTCACCCCGGGACCGCTCCGAGCAGTACTTC.

Notes on this clone: Other nucleotide sequences from this sample produce the same CDR3. The chain has TRBV5-4 and TRBJ1-1, with no clear D. Germline CDR1 and CDR2: SGHNT and YYREEE (reference sequence). This CDR3 has 13 amino acids. V lost 0 bases and J 4 bases, leaving 7 bases between the germline ends. Here the CDR3 reads CASSLGGPTEAFF. The CDR3 region has the DNA TGTGCCAGCAGCTTGGGAGGGCCCACTGAAGCTTTCTTT.